This passage covers 31 T cell receptor beta chains from one sample sequenced in a study of blood T cell repertoires in COVID-19. Only in-frame clones appear in the TCRdb table, and some are missing; sequencing was by immunoSEQ multiplex PCR. Among around 230,000 clones listed, 88% were seen once. What was sequenced was peripheral blood. The receptors come from a man aged 40-50 years with acute or convalescent COVID-19.

The J gene is TRBJ2-3, the V gene TRBV27; TRBD1 agrees at 10 bases. Looked up from germline, CDR1 is MNHEY and CDR2 is SMNVEV (reference sequence). V shed 7 bases, J shed 5 bases, and the junction held 9 bases outside the gene matches. The CDR3 runs to 15 residues. CDR3 in amino acids: CASTLGTGELDTQYF. In nucleotides, the CDR3 is TGTGCCAGCACCTTAGGGACAGGGGAACTAGATACGCAGTATTTT.

The V gene is TRBV19, the J gene TRBJ1-1; 7 bases are shared with TRBD1. In germline, CDR1 is LNHDA, CDR2 SQIVND (reference sequence). Germline trimming cut 0 bases from V and 3 bases from J; bases unmatched to any gene: 10. The CDR3 extends over 17 amino acids. The CDR3 protein is CASSIDSTDRAYTEAFF. CDR3 DNA sequence: TGTGCCAGTAGTATAGATTCAACCGACAGGGCATACACTGAAGCTTTCTTT.

V gene TRBV30 combines with J gene TRBJ2-5; 13 nucleotides agree with TRBD2. V lost 0 bases, J lost 5 bases, and 6 bases stayed unmatched. CDR3 length: 16 amino acids. Germline CDR1 is GTSNPN and CDR2 is SVGIG (reference sequence). The CDR3 here is CAWSVGTSGVHETQYF. CDR3 nucleotide sequence: TGTGCCTGGAGTGTTGGGACTAGCGGGGTTCACGAGACCCAGTACTTC.

V gene TRBV29-1 combines with J gene TRBJ1-5; unclear D gene. Germline V gene sequence: CDR1 SQVTM, CDR2 ANQGSEA. CDR3 length: 15 amino acids. The germline V and J ends were trimmed by 8 bases and 12 bases, with 29 bases remaining between them. CDR3 loop: CSPIHLPRFHGSQHF. CDR3 nucleotides: TGCAGCCCCATACATCTCCCTAGGTTCCACGGGAGCCAGCATTTT.

The DNA of the CDR3 is TGTGCCTGGAGTGGGGAATGGGGGCGTAGAGAGACCCAGTACTTC. Encoded protein: CAWSGEWGRRETQYF. The chain carries TRBV30 and TRBJ2-5, with a tentative D call TRBD1 (6 bases). Germline V gives CDR1 GTSNPN, CDR2 SVGIG (reference sequence). This CDR3 is built from 15 residues. Deletions cut 1 base from V and 4 bases from J, with 16 bases between.

V usage is TRBV7-3 and J usage is TRBJ2-1, with D possibly TRBD2 on 6 matching bases. The CDR3 has 15 amino acids. The germline V and J ends were trimmed by 5 bases and 4 bases, with 15 bases remaining between them. The germline V gene has CDR1 SGHTA and CDR2 FQGTGA. In DNA, the CDR3 is TGTGCCAGCAGCACGAGACTAGGGGAGTACAATGAGCAGTTCTTC. This gives the protein CASSTRLGEYNEQFF.

The genes are TRBV11-2 and TRBJ1-1; 7 bases are shared with TRBD1. The CDR3 is 16 residues long. V shed 0 bases, J shed 5 bases, and the junction held 9 bases outside the gene matches. Per germline, CDR1 SGHAT and CDR2 FQNNGV. CDR3 region: CASSLDRGGARTEAFF. The CDR3 DNA reads TGTGCCAGCAGCTTAGATCGAGGGGGCGCGAGGACTGAAGCTTTCTTT. Looking up the rest from reference TRBV11-2 and TRBJ1-1 gives the full variable domain: EAGVAQSPRYKIIEKRQSVAFWCNPISGHATLYWYQQILGQGPKLLIQFQNNGVVDDSQLPKDRFSAERLKGVDSTLKIQPAKLEDSAVYLCASSLDRGGARTEAFFGQGTRLTVV.

This chain uses TRBV27 with TRBJ2-3, with 8 bases identical to TRBD2. CDR1 is MNHEY, CDR2 SMNVEV, per germline (reference sequence). The CDR3 sequence is 15 residues long. With 2 bases clipped from V and 0 bases from J, the junction kept 1 base outside the gene matches. CDR3 sequence: CASSLASGSTDTQYF. DNA for the CDR3: TGTGCCAGCAGTTTAGCTAGCGGGAGCACAGATACGCAGTATTTT.

This sequence joins TRBV7-7 and TRBJ1-6; 10 nucleotides agree with TRBD1. Germline V gene data show CDR1 as SSHAT and CDR2 as FNYEAQ (reference sequence). The CDR3 spans 15 residues. The trim removed 4 bases at V and 6 bases at J, leaving 3 bases unmatched. DNA of the CDR3: TGTGCCAGCAGCTCGGGGACAGGGGTTAATTCACCCCTCCACTTT. Amino acids: CASSSGTGVNSPLHF.

The rearrangement uses TRBV30 and TRBJ1-2; possibly TRBD1 for D (5 bases). CDR1 is GTSNPN and CDR2 is SVGIG in the germline V gene (reference sequence). V gave up 1 base and J gave up 2 bases, with 14 bases separating them. The CDR3 consists of 15 residues. The CDR3 DNA follows: TGTGCCTGGAGTGGAGACAGAAAAAGAAACTATGGCTACACCTTC. This translates into CAWSGDRKRNYGYTF.

The rearrangement uses TRBV21-1 and TRBJ2-1; the D segment call TRBD2 is taken from the table without a DNA check. TRBV21-1 is a listed pseudogene. The CDR3 totals 17 residues. CDR3 residues: CASSKANSCHSYNEQFF. In nucleotides, the CDR3 is TGTGCCAGCAGCAAAGCGAATAGCTGCCACTCCTACAATGAGCAGTTCTTC.

The gene calls are TRBV28 and TRBJ2-1, with D maybe TRBD2 (6 bases). Trimming left V 5 bases short and J 14 bases short, with 16 bases between. The CDR3 totals 12 residues. In germline, CDR1 is MDHEN, CDR2 SYDVKM. DNA for the CDR3: TGTGCCAGCAGTACTCCGACTAGTTTTGAGTTCTTC. It codes for CASSTPTSFEFF. The entire variable domain, with the rest obtained from reference TRBV28 and TRBJ2-1, is as follows: DVKVTQSSRYLVKRTGEKVFLECVQDMDHENMFWYRQDPGLGLRLIYFSYDVKMKEKGDIPEGYSVSREKKERFSLILESASTNQTSMYLCASSTPTSFEFFGPGTRLTVL.

The gene calls are TRBV19 and TRBJ2-1, with 7 bases lining up with TRBD1. CDR1 is LNHDA, CDR2 SQIVND, per germline (reference sequence). After removal of 7 bases from V and 0 bases from J, the junction contained 9 bases not matched to a gene. CDR3 length: 16 residues. CDR3 DNA: TGTGCCAGTACCCTCGAGACAGGGAGCTCCTACAATGAGCAGTTCTTC. Amino acid sequence: CASTLETGSSYNEQFF.

This chain uses TRBV6-2 or TRBV6-3 with TRBJ2-7; D might be TRBD2 (5 bases). Germline CDR1 MNHEY, CDR2 SVGEGT. The CDR3 runs to 14 residues. V was pared by 0 bases and J by 5 bases, with 11 bases between. CDR3: CASSYSMEADEQYF. CDR3 nucleotide sequence: TGTGCCAGCAGTTACTCGATGGAGGCCGACGAGCAGTACTTC.

The chain joins TRBV6-7 to TRBJ1-1; D remains unclear. TRBV6-7 is sorted into the ORF group, with uncertain function. Trimming removed 3 bases from V and 7 bases from J, with 9 bases in between. This CDR3 has 12 amino acids. The CDR3 spells CASSYRTDEAFF. CDR3 nucleotide sequence: TGTGCCAGCAGTTATAGAACAGATGAAGCTTTCTTT.

This sequence joins TRBV7-8 and TRBJ2-1; TRBD2 aligns across 7 bases. Germline V gives CDR1 SGHVS, CDR2 FQNEAQ. The V and J ends lost 5 bases and 3 bases, in that order; junction bases with no gene match: 7. This CDR3 has 15 residues. DNA for the CDR3: TGTGCCAGCAGCCACCTGACTAGCAGCTACAATGAGCAGTTCTTC. This translates into CASSHLTSSYNEQFF.

This clone was seen once. This chain links TRBV27 with TRBJ2-1; 10 bases agree with TRBD2. The V and J ends lost 7 bases and 4 bases, in that order; junction bases with no gene match: 10. The CDR3 consists of 16 residues. In germline, CDR1 is MNHEY, CDR2 SMNVEV (reference sequence). CDR3 DNA sequence: TGTGCCAGCACTTATACTCCGGGACTAGCGTACAATGAGCAGTTCTTC. Translating gives CASTYTPGLAYNEQFF.

This chain uses TRBV5-1 with TRBJ1-1, with a weak D call TRBD1 (6 bases). V dropped 4 bases and J dropped 11 bases, with 27 bases sitting between them. The germline V gene has CDR1 SGHRS and CDR2 YFSETQ. The CDR3 is 16 residues long. CDR3 sequence reads: CASSPEPQGGLLGAFF. Here the CDR3 DNA reads TGCGCCAGCAGCCCAGAACCACAGGGTGGGCTCCTGGGGGCTTTCTTT.

V and J are TRBV18 and TRBJ2-1, with 9 bases identical to TRBD2. CDR3 length: 16 amino acids. Germline CDR1 is KGHSH and CDR2 is LQKENI. Unmatched junction bases numbered 10, after V lost 2 bases and J lost 8 bases. Here the CDR3 reads CASSPYPGLAEHEQFF. CDR3 coding DNA: TGTGCCAGCTCACCATACCCGGGACTAGCCGAGCATGAGCAGTTCTTC.

CDR3 coding DNA: TGTGCCAGCAGCCAAGAATTCCTAGCGGGGGGGCACGGCACAGATACGCAGTATTTT. Amino acids: CASSQEFLAGGHGTDTQYF. The gene calls are TRBV3-1 (or the pseudogene TRBV3-2) and TRBJ2-3; the match to TRBD2 covers 12 bases. Germline-derived CDR1 and CDR2 are LGHDT and YNNKEL (reference sequence). This CDR3 spans 19 amino acids. With V trimmed by 0 bases and J by 1 base, 8 bases remained unmatched.

The chain joins TRBV2 to TRBJ1-2; D perhaps matches TRBD1 (6 bases). The CDR3 loop spans 13 amino acids. CDR1 is SNHLY and CDR2 is FYNNEI in the germline V gene. The V and J ends lost 7 bases and 8 bases respectively, with 17 bases between them. In DNA, the CDR3 is TGTGCCAGCACCACGTCCAGGGGCCGGGGCTACACCTTC. This translates into CASTTSRGRGYTF.

Regarding this clone: The sample contains more than one DNA sequence encoding this CDR3. The V call is TRBV4-2, the J call TRBJ1-5; TRBD1 matches at 8 bases. CDR1 LGHNA and CDR2 YNFKEQ come from the germline V gene. The CDR3 is 16 amino acids. The J segment lost 2 bases and the V segment lost 3 bases, leaving 6 bases of the junction unmatched. The DNA for the CDR3 is TGTGCCAGCAGCCAGGAGACAGGGGAGGGCAATCAGCCCCAGCATTTT. It codes for CASSQETGEGNQPQHF.

The chain combines TRBV7-9 with TRBJ2-5; TRBD1 agrees at 7 bases. CDR3 length equals 15 residues. Germline CDR1 and CDR2: SEHNR and FQNEAQ (reference sequence). The J segment lost 4 bases and the V segment lost 5 bases, leaving 10 bases of the junction unmatched. CDR3 bases: TGTGCCAGCAGCCCAGGGGGTGGTCTGATAGAGACCCAGTACTTC. Amino acids: CASSPGGGLIETQYF.

This clone was seen once. The V call is TRBV5-1, the J call TRBJ1-1; D is ambiguous. The germline CDR1 and CDR2 sequences are SGHRS and YFSETQ. The CDR3 totals 15 residues. V shed 3 bases and J shed 1 base, with 13 bases lying between them. CDR3 region: CASSSEGRSNTEAFF. The CDR3 DNA reads TGCGCCAGCAGCTCCGAGGGCAGGTCGAACACTGAAGCTTTCTTT.

This chain joins TRBV18 and TRBJ2-7, with TRBD1 as a possible D gene (6 bases). This CDR3 is built from 13 residues. Trimming removed 3 bases at V and 1 base at J, with 7 bases between. The V gene's germline CDR1 is KGHSH and CDR2 LQKENI. CDR3 nucleotides: TGTGCCAGCTCACCCGGACAGTCCTACGAGCAGTACTTC. This sequence encodes CASSPGQSYEQYF.

The rearrangement uses TRBV5-1 and TRBJ2-7; TRBD1 agrees at 8 bases. The V segment lost 2 bases and the J segment 5 bases; nucleotides outside the gene matches: 12. CDR1 SGHRS and CDR2 YFSETQ come from the germline V gene. The CDR3 runs 16 residues. CDR3 sequence (DNA): TGCGCCAGCAGCTTCGTTTACGGACAGGGCGAGGACGAGCAGTACTTC. Amino acids: CASSFVYGQGEDEQYF. Drawing the rest from reference TRBV5-1 and TRBJ2-7, the complete variable domain is KAGVTQTPRYLIKTRGQQVTLSCSPISGHRSVSWYQQTPGQGLQFLFEYFSETQRNKGNFPGRFSGRQFSNSRSEMNVSTLELGDSALYLCASSFVYGQGEDEQYFGPGTRLTVT.

This clone was seen a handful of times. This rearrangement joins TRBV4-1 to TRBJ1-2; D might be TRBD1 (6 bases). CDR1 and CDR2 from the germline V gene are MGHRA and YSYEKL. The CDR3 has 12 amino acids. V lost 8 bases and J lost 6, with 13 bases in between. For the CDR3, the DNA is TGCGCCAGCTCATCAAACAGGGATGGCTACACCTTC. Its translation: CASSSNRDGYTF.

This clone was seen once. CDR3 nucleotides: TGTGCCAGCAGCCTCAGGGCTCAAGAGACCCAGTACTTC. Translated, it gives CASSLRAQETQYF. V is TRBV6-6 and J is TRBJ2-5; possibly TRBD1 for D (5 bases). CDR3 size: 13 residues. V was shortened by 6 bases and J by 2 bases, with 10 bases between the two germline ends. The germline gives CDR1 MNHNY, CDR2 SVGAGI (reference sequence).

This clone was seen more than once but under ten times. V usage is TRBV6-5 and J usage is TRBJ2-7; 7 nucleotides line up with TRBD2. Germline V gene data show CDR1 as MNHEY and CDR2 as SVGAGI. This CDR3 is 14 amino acids long. V dropped 10 bases and J dropped 1; count of bases not matched to a gene: 10. CDR3 DNA sequence: TGTGCCACACAATACTGGGGGGGATCCTACGAGCAGTACTTC. Its translation: CATQYWGGSYEQYF.

V and J are TRBV3-1 (or the pseudogene TRBV3-2) and TRBJ1-1; D gene ambiguous. The CDR3 totals 16 residues. Trimming cost V 4 bases and J 2 bases, with 17 bases left between them. Germline V gene lookup returns CDR1 LGHDT and CDR2 YNNKEL (reference sequence). The CDR3 nucleotides read TGTGCCAGCAGCCTCCGGGGATGGCAAGAAAACACTGAAGCTTTCTTT. Translating it yields CASSLRGWQENTEAFF.

There are a few counts of this clone. The chain's CDR3 is CSASFVDTQYF. CDR3 bases: TGCAGTGCTAGCTTCGTCGATACGCAGTATTTT. The chain carries TRBV20-1 and TRBJ2-3; unclear D gene. Germline CDR1 DFQATT, CDR2 SNEGSKA (reference sequence). The germline V and J ends were trimmed by 3 bases and 6 bases, with 7 bases remaining between them. This CDR3 region has 11 residues.